The clone carrying this T cell receptor beta chain has a single count. Between the trimmed V and J ends, which lost 0 bases and 14 bases, there was a span of 15 bases. The CDR3 loop spans 13 amino acids. Germline assignment: CDR1 LGHDT and CDR2 YNNKEL (reference sequence). These data originate in a study of T cell responses to AZD1222 COVID-19 vaccine. Data came from immunoSEQ multiplex PCR; TCRdb stores just in-frame clones and leaves some out. Among about 76,000 clones listed, 65% to 80% were seen once. Sample: peripheral blood, taken 28 days after the second dose of the MenACWY control vaccine. The chain combines TRBV3-1 (or the pseudogene TRBV3-2) with TRBJ2-3; no clear D. The receptor was derived from an adult who received the MenACWY meningococcal vaccine as a control. The CDR3 loop is CASSQEPSPAPYF. The CDR3 region has the DNA TGTGCCAGCAGCCAAGAGCCGAGCCCCGCGCCGTATTTT.